This T cell receptor (beta chain) was obtained from a study of T cell repertoires in cytomegalovirus infection. Whole-study results and caveats: CMV-specific TCR beta clonotypes restricted by HLA-C dominated the ex vivo response. Accumulated public TCR beta family frequency recognized individuals carrying CMV together with the relevant HLA.

TCRdb redid the calling of the reads with MiXCR, one entry per CDR3 protein. The sample gives approximately 83,000 distinct CDR3 sequences, more than 20% of which show up once; approximately 48% is in the top ten. Germline loops: CDR1 SGHAT, CDR2 FQNNGV. The CDR3 runs to 16 residues. With V trimmed by 6 bases and J by 9 bases, 11 bases remained unmatched. This clonotype was seen at least ten times. Its antigen is still unknown. Source: CD8+ T cells from cultured PBMCs, taken from culture after CMV antigen stimulation. This clonotype was sampled from a human donor in good health (CMV status not recorded). Some clones in this sample may be carry-over from other donors' samples. The chain combines TRBV11-2 with TRBJ2-1; 13 nucleotides line up with TRBD2. The CDR3: CASSGLAGVVRIEQFF. In DNA, the CDR3 is TGTGCCAGCAGTGGACTAGCGGGAGTCGTGAGAATTGAGCAGTTCTTC.